The rows below give T cell receptor beta chains drawn from one sample of a study of shared clonotypes between healthy human individuals. This table comes from immunoSEQ multiplex PCR, and its TCRdb copy is limited to in-frame clones, with some not included. The profile covers about 990,000 clones, with more than 75% appearing a single time and 0.55% to 0.7% taken by the ten largest. The sequenced material came from memory CD4+ T cells from PBMCs. These receptor sequences come from a man younger than 30 in good health. Some clones in this sample may be carry-over from other donors' samples. CDR3s include the opening cysteine and the closing phenylalanine or tryptophan.

TRBJ1-2,TRBV5-6,CASSLLSNGYTF
TRBJ2-1,TRBV5-1,CASSIYPSEQFF
TRBJ2-7,TRBV6-1,CASTPGRYEQYF
TRBJ2-2,TRBV5-4,CASSLDRGANTGELFF
TRBJ2-3,TRBV7-2,CASKGSGKDTQYF
TRBJ2-6,TRBV5-6,CASSLVVQSSGANVLTF
.,TRBV7-9,CASSLGGGSLDEQYF
TRBJ2-6,TRBV2,CASSATAQRGANVLTF
TRBJ2-7,TRBV30,CAWSPKADEQYF
TRBJ1-5,TRBV2,CASRRDGNQPQHF
TRBJ1-2,TRBV12-2,CASRSTEDRRNGYTF
TRBJ2-4,TRBV20-1,CSGESQGVQYF
TRBJ1-2,TRBV5-1,CASSLDSPNYGYTF
TRBJ2-7,TRBV29-1,CSVGLAGVLEQYF
TRBJ2-7,TRBV1,CTSSPGTAARVYEQYF
TRBJ1-1,TRBV12-5,CASGGQGGTEAFF
TRBJ2-1,TRBV18,CASSPPRLAGAASLRFF
TRBJ2-6,TRBV5-1,CASSLAPSGANVLTF
TRBJ2-2,TRBV6-1,CASRETYGKGELFF
TRBJ1-5,TRBV28,CASSWDRSQPQHF
TRBJ1-1,TRBV23-1,CASSQSDRWRNEAFF
TRBJ1-3,TRBV5-1,CASSLSQGRNTIYF
TRBJ2-6,TRBV6-1,CASSGTGANVLTF
TRBJ2-7,TRBV9,CASSVAPGTDTYEQYF
TRBJ1-4,TRBV7-9,CASSRTGGGPSNEKLFF
TRBJ2-7,TRBV2,CASSESVSYEQYF
TRBJ2-1,TRBV2,CASRKNSGATYNEQFF
TRBJ1-5,TRBV19,CASSPLTGAGEVRNQPQHF
TRBJ2-5,TRBV15,CATSRENRGQETQYF
TRBJ2-1,TRBV7-2,CASSLWGGRSENEQFF
TRBJ2-1,TRBV28,CASSSYSDSYSYNEQFF
TRBJ2-7,TRBV25-1,CASSGSGTGDSYEQYF
TRBJ2-5,TRBV7-2,CASSLNRGETQYF
TRBJ2-3,TRBV5-4,CASSLGRSSTDTQYF
TRBJ2-7,TRBV6-6,CASNQGRNPSYEQYF
TRBJ2-7,TRBV29-1,CSVDGTSAEQYF
TRBJ2-2,TRBV19,CASSIGLNTGELFF
TRBJ1-4,TRBV2,CASTGTGVFLEKLFF
TRBJ2-5,TRBV7-2,CASSARLAGVTVTQYF
TRBJ2-1,TRBV18,CASSPGVGEQFF
TRBJ1-3,TRBV5-1,CASSSGDRAGNTIYF
TRBJ2-7,TRBV9,CASSVGSSGYEQYF
TRBJ1-2,TRBV27,CASSSRTYYGYTF
TRBJ1-1,TRBV29-1,CSAGQGDTEAFF
TRBJ2-5,TRBV5-1,CASSRTTSGSGETQYF